Following are 23 T cell receptor beta chains from one sample sequenced in a study of blood T cell repertoires in COVID-19. The method was immunoSEQ multiplex PCR; TCRdb's version includes in-frame clones alone and lacks a portion of them. The repertoire has tens of thousands of clones, over 85% of them found once; the top ten carry 28%. The sample comprised peripheral blood. These receptors were taken from a woman of 80 years or more with acute or convalescent COVID-19.

The chain has TRBV7-6 and TRBJ1-6; the match to TRBD1 covers 8 bases. Trimming cost V 2 bases and J 7 bases; bases outside gene matches: 7. CDR1 and CDR2 from the germline V gene are SGHVS and FNYEAQ. This CDR3 has 16 amino acids. The CDR3: CASSLQGAGMNSPLHF. The CDR3 nucleotides are TGTGCCAGCAGCTTACAGGGGGCCGGGATGAATTCACCCCTCCACTTT.

The chain couples TRBV18 to TRBJ2-1, with 9 bases that match TRBD1. Per the germline V gene, CDR1 is KGHSH and CDR2 is LQKENI. With V trimmed by 8 bases and J by 8 bases, 10 bases remained unmatched. CDR3 length equals 14 residues. The CDR3, as DNA: TGTGCCAGCGGGGGGGGACAGGGAGTGCATGAGCAGTTCTTC. The encoded protein is CASGGGQGVHEQFF.

This chain connects TRBV19 to TRBJ2-5; tentatively, D is TRBD2 (6 bases). V dropped 8 bases and J dropped 0 bases, with 10 bases sitting between them. Germline values: CDR1 LNHDA, CDR2 SQIVND (reference sequence). This CDR3 spans 13 amino acids. The CDR3 DNA follows: TGTGCCAGTGGGGACTCGTACCAAGAGACCCAGTACTTC. Its translation is CASGDSYQETQYF.

The rearrangement uses TRBV3-1 (or the pseudogene TRBV3-2) and TRBJ1-1, with D maybe TRBD1 (6 bases). V shed 0 bases and J shed 8 bases, with 13 bases lying between them. Germline assignment: CDR1 LGHDT and CDR2 YNNKEL (reference sequence). The CDR3 has 14 amino acids. CDR3 nucleotides: TGTGCCAGCAGCCAAGAAACGGGGGGCAGGGAAGCTTTCTTT. It translates to CASSQETGGREAFF.

CDR3 protein: CASSPLSTGAGQPQHF. Here the CDR3 DNA reads TGTGCCAGCAGCCCATTATCTACAGGGGCAGGCCAGCCCCAGCATTTT. The chain carries TRBV7-8 and TRBJ1-5; 7 bases align to TRBD1. The length of the CDR3 is 16 residues. Germline-derived CDR1 and CDR2 are SGHVS and FQNEAQ. Trimming took 5 bases from V and 7 from J; bases not matched to a gene: 14.

The chain carries TRBV6-1 and TRBJ1-5; no definite D call. In germline, CDR1 is MNHNS, CDR2 SASEGT. V was clipped by 1 base and J by 8 bases, with 12 bases between them. The CDR3 runs to 14 residues. The CDR3 region is CASSEGDSREPQHF. The CDR3 DNA sequence: TGTGCCAGCAGTGAAGGAGATAGTCGAGAGCCCCAGCATTTT.

J is TRBJ2-3 and V is TRBV2; D uncertain. Between the trimmed V and J ends, which lost 1 base and 7 bases, there was a span of 6 bases. The germline gives CDR1 SNHLY, CDR2 FYNNEI. The CDR3 has 12 amino acids. The DNA for the CDR3 is TGTGCCAGCAGTGAAGTCTCCTATACGCAGTATTTT. As protein: CASSEVSYTQYF. The full variable domain, completed using reference TRBV2 and TRBJ2-3, is EPEVTQTPSHQVTQMGQEVILRCVPISNHLYFYWYRQILGQKVEFLVSFYNNEISEKSEIFDDQFSVERPDGSNFTLKIRSTKLEDSAMYFCASSEVSYTQYFGPGTRLTVL.

The V and J genes are TRBV10-1 and TRBJ1-1; D is uncertain. From germline, CDR1 is WNHNN and CDR2 SYGVQD (reference sequence). The V gene lost 6 bases and the J gene lost 4 bases, with 15 bases spanning the gap. This CDR3 is 14 amino acids long. CDR3 region: CASSGFRERTEAFF. The CDR3 region has the DNA TGCGCCAGCAGCGGATTTAGGGAGCGCACTGAAGCTTTCTTT.

The V and J genes are TRBV11-2 and TRBJ2-1, with TRBD2 identical over 8 bases. The junction had 12 bases not matched to a gene; V was cut back by 5 bases and J by 3 bases. CDR3 size: 17 residues. Germline V lookup: CDR1 SGHAT, CDR2 FQNNGV. This CDR3 reads CASSLYLTSGRYNEQFF. Written as DNA, the CDR3 is TGTGCCAGCAGCCTCTACCTAACTAGCGGTCGCTACAATGAGCAGTTCTTC.

The V gene is TRBV29-1, the J gene TRBJ1-1, with TRBD1 identical over 9 bases. Losses at the gene ends were 3 bases for V and 8 bases for J; bases not matched to a gene: 10. The germline V gene encodes CDR1 SQVTM and CDR2 ANQGSEA. The CDR3 runs 14 residues. CDR3 loop: CSVDKPTGGDEAFF. The DNA for the CDR3 is TGCAGCGTTGACAAGCCCACAGGGGGCGACGAAGCTTTCTTT.

The V gene is TRBV28, the J gene TRBJ1-1; the D gene is possibly TRBD1 (5 bases). V dropped 5 bases and J dropped 0 bases, with 13 bases sitting between them. Germline V gene lookup returns CDR1 MDHEN and CDR2 SYDVKM. The CDR3 has 15 amino acids. The CDR3 region has the DNA TGTGCCAGCAGTGTAGACAGTTTTATGAACACTGAAGCTTTCTTT. Amino acid sequence: CASSVDSFMNTEAFF.

This chain uses TRBV7-9 with TRBJ2-1, with D tentatively TRBD1 (6 bases). The V end lost 5 bases, the J end lost 13 bases, and 15 bases lay between the germline ends. In germline, CDR1 is SEHNR, CDR2 FQNEAQ (reference sequence). This CDR3 has 12 amino acids. The CDR3 nucleotides are TGTGCCAGCAGCCCCACCCGGACAGTACAGTTCTTC. It codes for CASSPTRTVQFF. Based on the CDR3 plus reference TRBV7-9 and TRBJ2-1, the full variable domain is DTGVSQNPRHKITKRGQNVTFRCDPISEHNRLYWYRQTLGQGPEFLTYFQNEAQLEKSRLLSDRFSAERPKGSFSTLEIQRTEQGDSAMYLCASSPTRTVQFFGPGTRLTVL.

The rearrangement links TRBV9 to TRBJ2-6; a weak D match, TRBD1 (6 bases). CDR1 and CDR2 (germline): SGDLS, YYNGEE. V was cut by 4 bases and J by 0 bases, with 14 bases left in between. CDR3 length: 17 residues. CDR3 nucleotides: TGTGCCAGCAGCATGGGGACACTTACCTCTGGGGCCAACGTCCTGACTTTC. The encoded protein is CASSMGTLTSGANVLTF.

The chain couples TRBV3-1 (or the pseudogene TRBV3-2) to TRBJ1-1; tentative D call: TRBD1 (5 bases). Germline V gene lookup returns CDR1 LGHDT and CDR2 YNNKEL (reference sequence). The CDR3 is made up of 15 amino acids. V was cut by 2 bases and J by 6 bases, with 16 bases left in between. The CDR3 sequence is CASSQLRVGRPEAFF. DNA of the CDR3: TGTGCCAGCAGCCAACTCAGGGTAGGACGTCCTGAAGCTTTCTTT.

This clone was observed a single time. The rearrangement links TRBV6-6 to TRBJ2-3; 7 nucleotides line up with TRBD2. From germline, CDR1 is MNHNY and CDR2 SVGAGI (reference sequence). Losses at the gene ends were 6 bases for V and 0 bases for J; bases not matched to a gene: 9. The length of the CDR3 is 16 residues. This CDR3 is CASRERGVSSTDTQYF. The DNA of the CDR3 is TGTGCCAGCAGGGAACGGGGGGTCTCTAGCACAGATACGCAGTATTTT.

The DNA for the CDR3 is TGTGCCACCAGCAGAGCAAGGGGAACCCAAGAGACCCAGTACTTC. Amino acids: CATSRARGTQETQYF. The rearrangement links TRBV15 to TRBJ2-5; D might be TRBD1 (5 bases). The ends were cut back, 1 base at V and 1 base at J, with 10 bases in the middle. The V gene's germline CDR1 is LNHNV and CDR2 YYDKDF (reference sequence). This CDR3 spans 15 amino acids.

This clone was observed a single time. The chain has TRBV18 and TRBJ1-1; D may be TRBD1 (6 bases). Trimming cost V 5 bases and J 1 base, with 29 bases left between them. The CDR3 runs 20 residues. Germline values: CDR1 KGHSH, CDR2 LQKENI. The CDR3 loop is CASSTSAERGRGGANTEAFF. CDR3 coding DNA: TGTGCCAGCTCAACCAGCGCCGAGAGGGGCAGGGGCGGAGCGAACACTGAAGCTTTCTTT.

J is TRBJ1-6 and V is TRBV19; 7 bases line up with TRBD1. V trimming: 7 bases; J trimming: 6 bases; junction bases outside the gene matches: 9. The germline CDR1 and CDR2 sequences are LNHDA and SQIVND (reference sequence). The CDR3 length is 15 residues. CDR3 bases: TGTGCCAGTATGGAGGGGGCGCAAAGTAATTCACCCCTCCACTTT. Amino acids: CASMEGAQSNSPLHF.

The chain couples TRBV10-3 to TRBJ2-5, with TRBD2 matching 8 bases. The CDR3 spans 15 residues. Germline V gene data show CDR1 as ENHRY and CDR2 as SYGVKD. V was pared by 0 bases and J by 1 base, with 1 base of the junction left unmatched. The CDR3 sequence: CAISESGLAQETQYF. The DNA for the CDR3 is TGTGCCATCAGTGAGTCCGGACTAGCCCAAGAGACCCAGTACTTC.

The chain combines TRBV12-5 with TRBJ2-5, with D possibly TRBD1 on 6 matching bases. Trimming took off 5 bases at V and 3 bases at J, with 13 bases between the two ends. CDR3 length: 14 residues. CDR1 LGHNT and CDR2 FRNRAP come from the germline V gene. CDR3 loop: CASGRDKPEETQYF. CDR3 DNA sequence: TGTGCTAGTGGTCGGGACAAGCCAGAAGAGACCCAGTACTTC. The entire variable domain, with the rest obtained from reference TRBV12-5 and TRBJ2-5, is as follows: DARVTQTPRHKVTEMGQEVTMRCQPILGHNTVFWYRQTMMQGLELLAYFRNRAPLDDSGMPKDRFSAEMPDATLATLKIQPSEPRDSAVYFCASGRDKPEETQYFGPGTRLLVL.

This chain links TRBV5-4 with TRBJ1-1; D perhaps matches TRBD1 (6 bases). The CDR3 sequence is 17 residues long. V was shortened by 4 bases and J by 1 base, with 20 bases between the two germline ends. Germline-derived CDR1 and CDR2 are SGHNT and YYREEE (reference sequence). The CDR3 reads CASSLQRGGQGNTEAFF. CDR3 in DNA: TGTGCCAGCAGCCTCCAGAGGGGGGGGCAGGGGAACACTGAAGCTTTCTTT.

A few counts support this clone. The chain combines TRBV6-1 with TRBJ1-5, with 9 bases lining up with TRBD1. The CDR3 extends over 18 amino acids. Germline assignment: CDR1 MNHNS and CDR2 SASEGT. V was clipped by 1 base and J by 5 bases; unmatched bases: 12. The chain's CDR3 is CASSEGWMGTGSYQPQHF. The CDR3 DNA reads TGTGCCAGCAGTGAAGGTTGGATGGGGACAGGGTCATATCAGCCCCAGCATTTT.

This chain uses TRBV5-1 with TRBJ2-3; D is possibly TRBD1 (6 bases). CDR3 size: 14 residues. The V and J ends lost 1 base and 4 bases respectively, with 10 bases between them. CDR1 SGHRS and CDR2 YFSETQ come from the germline V gene. CDR3 coding DNA: TGCGCCAGCAGCTTGTCCCCAGGGGCAGATACGCAGTATTTT. Translated: CASSLSPGADTQYF.